These 25 T cell receptor beta chains originate from one sample sequenced in a study of blood T cell repertoires in COVID-19. Clones were read by immunoSEQ multiplex PCR, and TCRdb kept only the in-frame ones, dropping some. The table shows about 71,000 clones, with over 80% occurring only once. Sequencing was performed on peripheral blood. All receptors come from a woman aged 80 or over with acute or convalescent COVID-19.

The chain employs TRBV6-5 and TRBJ1-5; TRBD1 matches 7 bases. The CDR3 consists of 14 residues. The germline V gene has CDR1 MNHEY and CDR2 SVGAGI. The ends lost 5 bases at V and 5 bases at J; junction bases unmatched: 6. The CDR3 coding sequence is TGTGCCAGCAGTAGACAGGGTGCTGATCAGCCCCAGCATTTT. This gives the protein CASSRQGADQPQHF.

The chain combines TRBV27 with TRBJ1-5; possibly TRBD1 for D (5 bases). V lost 2 bases, J lost 2 bases, and 16 bases lay in between. The germline gives CDR1 MNHEY, CDR2 SMNVEV (reference sequence). The CDR3 loop spans 17 amino acids. The CDR3 protein is CASSLLGEGGGNQPQHF. For the CDR3, the DNA is TGTGCCAGCAGTTTACTGGGGGAGGGTGGAGGCAATCAGCCCCAGCATTTT.

The gene calls are TRBV7-2 and TRBJ2-2; 7 bases line up with TRBD1. From germline, CDR1 is SGHTA and CDR2 FQGNSA. CDR3 length: 15 residues. Trimming took 5 bases from V and 4 from J; bases not matched to a gene: 7. Here the CDR3 reads CASSQEGAGTGELFF. The CDR3 nucleotides are TGTGCCAGCAGCCAAGAGGGGGCGGGCACCGGGGAGCTGTTTTTT.

The chain is built from TRBV6-6 and TRBJ2-1; the D gene is possibly TRBD1 (6 bases). The CDR3 loop spans 15 amino acids. V dropped 4 bases and J dropped 0 bases, with 10 bases sitting between them. Germline V gene sequence: CDR1 MNHNY, CDR2 SVGAGI (reference sequence). The CDR3 DNA is TGTGCCAGCAGTTTAGGACAGAGCTCCTACAATGAGCAGTTCTTC. Protein: CASSLGQSSYNEQFF.

CDR3 loop: CASSSWTSGRTDTQYF. The CDR3 region has the DNA TGTGCCAGTAGTTCGTGGACTAGCGGGAGAACAGATACGCAGTATTTT. The chain joins TRBV19 to TRBJ2-3, with 13 bases lining up with TRBD2. This CDR3 has 16 residues. From germline, CDR1 is LNHDA and CDR2 SQIVND (reference sequence). V shed 5 bases and J 3 bases; nucleotides not matched to a gene: 5.

The chain combines TRBV6-2 or TRBV6-3 with TRBJ1-2, with TRBD1 matching over 8 bases. In germline, CDR1 is MNHEY, CDR2 SVGEGT. V shed 0 bases and J 6 bases; nucleotides not matched to a gene: 3. The CDR3 contains 14 residues. The CDR3 coding sequence is TGTGCCAGCAGTTACTCGAACAGGGGGAATGGCTACACCTTC. Protein sequence: CASSYSNRGNGYTF.

The gene calls are TRBV27 and TRBJ1-6, with TRBD1 as a possible D gene (5 bases). CDR3 length: 16 residues. Between the trimmed V and J ends, which lost 2 bases and 0 bases, there was a span of 8 bases. CDR1 and CDR2 from the germline V gene are MNHEY and SMNVEV (reference sequence). The CDR3 sequence: CASSLRQSSYNSPLHF. The CDR3 DNA follows: TGTGCCAGCAGTTTAAGACAGAGCTCCTATAATTCACCCCTCCACTTT.

The chain recombines TRBV21-1 with TRBJ2-6; no check of the table's D call, TRBD1, against the DNA was made. TRBV21-1 is tagged as a pseudogene. The CDR3 is made up of 16 amino acids. The chain's CDR3 is CASSLDRVSGANVLTF. In DNA form, the CDR3 reads TGTGCCAGCAGTCTGGACAGGGTTTCTGGGGCCAACGTCCTGACTTTC.

A single count supports this clone. The genes are TRBV5-1 and TRBJ1-4; possible D gene TRBD1, 6 bases. Germline V gene data show CDR1 as SGHRS and CDR2 as YFSETQ. V lost 0 bases and J 3 bases, leaving 15 bases between the germline ends. CDR3 length: 17 amino acids. CDR3 region: CASSLVGGLLANEKLFF. CDR3 nucleotides: TGCGCCAGCAGCTTGGTCGGGGGGCTCCTAGCTAATGAAAAACTGTTTTTT.

This clone was seen only once. The chain recombines TRBV10-3 with TRBJ2-1; tentatively, D is TRBD2 (6 bases). The CDR3 is made up of 13 amino acids. Trimming removed 10 bases from V and 4 bases from J, with 14 bases in between. From germline, CDR1 is ENHRY and CDR2 SYGVKD. The CDR3 loop is CATSGEGYNEQFF. Written as DNA, the CDR3 is TGTGCCACCTCGGGAGAGGGGTACAATGAGCAGTTCTTC.

The chain employs TRBV9 and TRBJ2-1; D unresolved. V dropped 2 bases and J dropped 0 bases, with 9 bases sitting between them. CDR3 length: 15 residues. Germline CDR1 SGDLS, CDR2 YYNGEE. CDR3 DNA sequence: TGTGCCAGCAGCGTCGAGCTCCTCTCCTACAATGAGCAGTTCTTC. This encodes CASSVELLSYNEQFF.

This rearrangement joins TRBV5-4 to TRBJ1-2, with TRBD1 identical over 7 bases. V lost 4 bases and J lost 4; bases outside the gene matches: 4. Germline V CDR1 and CDR2: SGHNT, YYREEE (reference sequence). CDR3 size: 13 residues. CDR3 sequence reads: CASSRTGSYGYTF. In DNA form, the CDR3 reads TGTGCCAGCAGCCGGACAGGCAGCTATGGCTACACCTTC.

This chain links TRBV10-3 with TRBJ2-7, with 8 bases aligning to TRBD2. This CDR3 has 14 amino acids. Trimming removed 4 bases from V and 2 bases from J; junction bases left unmatched: 4. The germline gives CDR1 ENHRY, CDR2 SYGVKD. DNA of the CDR3: TGTGCCATCAGTGGTAGCGGGAATGCCTACGAGCAGTACTTC. This codes for CAISGSGNAYEQYF.

The chain uses TRBV19 and TRBJ1-1; D not certain. Germline V gives CDR1 LNHDA, CDR2 SQIVND (reference sequence). V lost 3 bases, J lost 3 bases, and 14 bases lay in between. The length of the CDR3 is 15 residues. CDR3: CASSIPSGRHTEAFF. The CDR3 DNA reads TGTGCCAGTAGTATCCCCTCTGGGAGGCACACTGAAGCTTTCTTT.

The chain uses TRBV6-2 or TRBV6-3 and TRBJ2-6; TRBD1 is a possible D gene (6 bases). Trimming took off 4 bases at V and 0 bases at J, with 25 bases between the two ends. CDR3 size: 21 residues. The germline CDR1 and CDR2 sequences are MNHEY and SVGEGT. Here the CDR3 reads CASSSLHRTVSTNSGANVLTF. CDR3 nucleotide sequence: TGTGCCAGCAGTTCACTCCACCGGACAGTCTCCACTAACTCTGGGGCCAACGTCCTGACTTTC.

This clone was detected once. This chain uses TRBV7-3 with TRBJ2-7; the match to TRBD2 covers 10 bases. With 2 bases clipped from V and 6 bases from J, the junction kept 19 bases outside the gene matches. Germline CDR1 is SGHTA and CDR2 is FQGTGA. There are 19 residues in the CDR3. The CDR3 nucleotides are TGTGCCAGCAGCTTAGTAGGGGACAGGTTGTATAGCGGGAGGTGCGAGCAGTACTTC. Encoded protein: CASSLVGDRLYSGRCEQYF.

The chain has TRBV25-1 and TRBJ1-4; D call uncertain. Looked up from germline, CDR1 is MGHDK and CDR2 is SYGVNS. V was clipped by 0 bases and J by 8 bases, with 4 bases between them. The CDR3 loop spans 12 amino acids. This CDR3 reads CASSEYREKLFF. The CDR3 bases are TGTGCCAGCAGTGAATATAGAGAAAAACTGTTTTTT.

About this clone itself: The same CDR3 also results from other DNA sequences found in this sample. CDR3 sequence reads: CASSQGRNTEAFF. In DNA form, the CDR3 reads TGCGCCAGCAGCCAAGGCAGAAACACTGAAGCTTTCTTT. The V gene is TRBV4-1, the J gene TRBJ1-1; the D is unclear. The CDR3 has 13 amino acids. The V gene's germline CDR1 is MGHRA and CDR2 YSYEKL. The ends were cut back, 1 base at V and 2 bases at J, with 5 bases in the middle.

The rearrangement joins TRBV7-6 to TRBJ2-7, with TRBD2 identical over 10 bases. This CDR3 is 16 amino acids long. The V segment lost 4 bases and the J segment 0 bases; nucleotides outside the gene matches: 6. CDR1 and CDR2 (germline): SGHVS, FNYEAQ. The CDR3, as DNA: TGTGCCAGCAGCTCCAGACTAGCGGGCAGCTCCTACGAGCAGTACTTC. As protein: CASSSRLAGSSYEQYF.

The chain employs TRBV6-6 and TRBJ1-4; no clear D gene. Trimming cost V 5 bases and J 10 bases, with 26 bases left between them. Per germline, CDR1 MNHNY and CDR2 SVGAGI (reference sequence). The CDR3 runs to 17 residues. CDR3 in DNA: TGTGCCAGCAGTCCACACTTGACGGCGGGGTTGAGTGGAAAACTGTTTTTT. Amino acids: CASSPHLTAGLSGKLFF.

The V and J genes are TRBV20-1 and TRBJ2-7, with 12 bases identical to TRBD2. Germline V gene data show CDR1 as DFQATT and CDR2 as SNEGSKA (reference sequence). The CDR3 covers 20 residues. The J segment lost 4 bases and the V segment lost 3 bases, leaving 22 bases of the junction unmatched. The CDR3 region is CSASPGWEGLAGGVSYEQYF. The DNA for the CDR3 is TGCAGTGCTAGTCCCGGGTGGGAGGGGCTAGCGGGAGGGGTTTCTTACGAGCAGTACTTC.

This rearrangement joins TRBV24-1 to TRBJ2-5, with 10 bases lining up with TRBD2. In germline, CDR1 is KGHDR, CDR2 SFDVKD. The length of the CDR3 is 16 residues. The V segment lost 3 bases and the J segment 1 base; nucleotides outside the gene matches: 4. The CDR3 nucleotides are TGTGCCACCAGTGATCCGCTAGCGGGGGTCCAAGAGACCCAGTACTTC. It is translated as CATSDPLAGVQETQYF.

The CDR3 nucleotides read TGTGCCAGCAGTTTTAGCGGGGGGTGGAGTGAGCAGTTCTTC. Protein: CASSFSGGWSEQFF. V and J are TRBV6-5 and TRBJ2-1; 10 bases fit TRBD2. The CDR3 has 14 residues. Trimming at V came to 4 bases and at J to 9 bases, leaving 6 bases not matched to a gene. Germline assignment: CDR1 MNHEY and CDR2 SVGAGI.

This chain joins TRBV9 and TRBJ2-6; D remains unclear. The germline CDR1 and CDR2 sequences are SGDLS and YYNGEE. V was clipped by 4 bases and J by 1 base, with 21 bases between them. The CDR3 loop spans 19 amino acids. CDR3: CASSPRSHVAPSGANVLTF. DNA of the CDR3: TGTGCCAGCAGCCCTCGATCCCATGTGGCTCCTTCTGGGGCCAACGTCCTGACTTTC.

V gene TRBV29-1 combines with J gene TRBJ2-7, with D tentatively TRBD1 (5 bases). V was pared by 6 bases and J by 3 bases, with 9 bases between. CDR1 and CDR2 from the germline V gene are SQVTM and ANQGSEA. The CDR3 has 11 amino acids. CDR3 in amino acids: CSVGDFYEQYF. CDR3 nucleotides: TGCAGCGTAGGGGATTTCTACGAGCAGTACTTC.